The 22 T cell receptor beta chains presented below share a single source sample, sequenced in a study of blood T cells in healthy people across ages. Together with a sample-barcoded 5' primer, a J-beta primer mix was included in a second PCR lasting roughly 6 to 12 cycles. TCRdb re-derived calls from the 5' RACE reads in MiXCR, one entry per CDR3 protein. The sample lists roughly 2 million distinct CDR3 sequences, less than 50% occurring once. The source material was blood. The origin of the receptors is a woman between 35 and 50 years old in good health.

V gene TRBV25-1 combines with J gene TRBJ2-3; TRBD2 matches at 8 bases. Per germline, CDR1 MGHDK and CDR2 SYGVNS. Trimming took 3 bases from V and 0 from J; bases not matched to a gene: 5. The CDR3 is made up of 16 amino acids. CDR3 in amino acids: CASSDSASGSTDTQYF. The CDR3 coding sequence is TGTGCCAGCAGTGATTCAGCTAGCGGGAGCACAGATACGCAGTATTTT.

The chain joins TRBV5-1 to TRBJ1-2; D gene uncertain. Germline CDR1 reads SGHRS; CDR2 reads YFSETQ. The CDR3 is made up of 12 amino acids. The ends were cut back, 3 bases at V and 4 bases at J, with 7 bases in the middle. The CDR3, as DNA: TGCGCCAGCAGCTCAGACATCTATGGCTACACCTTC. The encoded protein is CASSSDIYGYTF. Together with reference TRBV5-1 and TRBJ1-2, the CDR3 gives the full variable domain: KAGVTQTPRYLIKTRGQQVTLSCSPISGHRSVSWYQQTPGQGLQFLFEYFSETQRNKGNFPGRFSGRQFSNSRSEMNVSTLELGDSALYLCASSSDIYGYTFGSGTRLTVV.

This sequence joins TRBV12-3 or TRBV12-4 and TRBJ1-2, with 7 bases matching TRBD1. Trimming removed 6 bases from V and 2 bases from J; junction bases left unmatched: 9. The CDR3 length is 15 residues. The CDR3 sequence: CASSALGQPNYGYTF. The CDR3 DNA is TGTGCCAGCAGCGCACTGGGACAGCCGAACTATGGCTACACCTTC.

This chain connects TRBV7-9 to TRBJ2-7; no firm D call. V was pared by 3 bases and J by 5 bases, with 8 bases between. Per the germline V gene, CDR1 is SEHNR and CDR2 is FQNEAQ (reference sequence). This CDR3 is built from 12 residues. This CDR3 reads CASSFLANEQYF. In DNA, the CDR3 is TGTGCCAGCAGCTTCCTCGCTAACGAGCAGTACTTC.

The chain combines TRBV20-1 with TRBJ2-5; 16 bases are shared with TRBD2. The closer fit of TRBJ2-7 to the DNA end suggests the J call may be wrong. CDR3 length: 15 residues. Per germline, CDR1 DFQATT and CDR2 SNEGSKA (reference sequence). The chain's CDR3 is CSAMGLAGGLYEQYF. CDR3 coding DNA: TGCAGTGCTATGGGACTAGCGGGGGGGCTCTACGAGCAGTACTTC.

In regard to this clonotype: Given a much more abundant clone one base away, this may be a read error. The rearrangement links TRBV9 to TRBJ2-1, with 8 bases that match TRBD2. V lost 0 bases to trimming and J lost 2 bases; unmatched junction nucleotides: 1. Germline CDR1 reads SGDLS; CDR2 reads YYNGEE. The CDR3 loop spans 15 amino acids. CDR3 protein: CASSVGRGAYNEQFF. CDR3 coding DNA: TGTGCCAGCAGCGTAGGGCGGGGGGCCTACAATGAGCAGTTCTTC.

This clonotype occurred a few times. The chain links TRBV29-1 to TRBJ2-1, with D perhaps TRBD1 (6 bases). Germline CDR1 reads SQVTM; CDR2 reads ANQGSEA. CDR3 length equals 12 residues. V lost 7 bases to trimming and J lost 11 bases, with 18 bases between them. The CDR3 loop is CSGKDRPLKQFF. The CDR3 nucleotides are TGCAGCGGCAAAGACAGGCCACTCAAGCAGTTCTTC.

V usage is TRBV27 and J usage is TRBJ1-2; no clear D. The V and J ends lost 2 bases and 7 bases respectively, with 20 bases between them. CDR1 and CDR2 (germline): MNHEY, SMNVEV (reference sequence). The CDR3 is made up of 16 amino acids. The CDR3 bases are TGTGCCAGCAGTTTAGATTCTAAGGTCCGGATGTTTGGCTACACCTTC. It yields the protein CASSLDSKVRMFGYTF.

CDR3 amino acids: CASSGEGTVGTGYTF. The CDR3 region has the DNA TGTGCCAGCAGCGGAGAAGGGACAGTCGGAACTGGCTACACCTTC. The genes are TRBV7-2 and TRBJ1-2; TRBD1 matches at 7 bases. CDR1 is SGHTA, CDR2 FQGNSA, per germline. The CDR3 spans 15 residues. Losses at the gene ends were 5 bases for V and 7 bases for J; bases not matched to a gene: 13.

This clonotype has more than one count but fewer than ten. This sequence joins TRBV13 and TRBJ1-5, with D unresolved. The CDR3 has 15 residues. Trimming took 0 bases from V and 3 from J, leaving 9 bases between them. From germline, CDR1 is PRHDT and CDR2 FYEKMQ (reference sequence). CDR3 protein: CASSLGRHPNQPQHF. CDR3 bases: TGTGCCAGCAGCTTAGGCAGGCACCCCAATCAGCCCCAGCATTTT.

The rearrangement joins TRBV9 to TRBJ1-2; D unclear. CDR1 is SGDLS, CDR2 YYNGEE, per germline. Trimming took off 4 bases at V and 12 bases at J, with 10 bases between the two ends. The CDR3 runs to 10 residues. CDR3 amino acids: CASSSRLDTF. The CDR3 bases are TGTGCCAGCAGCTCCCGGTTAGACACCTTC.

This clonotype turned up a few times. The chain joins TRBV27 to TRBJ1-1; 9 bases are shared with TRBD1. This CDR3 contains 16 residues. Germline CDR1 reads MNHEY; CDR2 reads SMNVEV (reference sequence). Unmatched junction bases numbered 11, after V lost 5 bases and J lost 4 bases. CDR3 region: CASSPGTGGAGTEAFF. Written as DNA, the CDR3 is TGTGCCAGCAGTCCAGGAACAGGGGGCGCGGGCACTGAAGCTTTCTTT.

This clonotype was seen just once. The chain couples TRBV18 to TRBJ2-3; D is possibly TRBD1 (5 bases). The CDR3 is 15 residues long. Trimming stripped 5 bases from V and 2 bases from J, with 14 bases between. Germline V CDR1 and CDR2: KGHSH, LQKENI. The CDR3 DNA reads as TGTGCCAGCTCAAACCTCGACAGTAACACAGATACGCAGTATTTT. The encoded protein is CASSNLDSNTDTQYF.

This clonotype was observed a few times. The chain couples TRBV27 to TRBJ2-7; D possibly corresponds to TRBD1 (5 bases). In germline, CDR1 is MNHEY, CDR2 SMNVEV (reference sequence). V was shortened by 7 bases and J by 5 bases, with 9 bases between the two germline ends. The length of the CDR3 is 11 residues. This chain's CDR3 is CASNSGNEQYF. CDR3 DNA: TGTGCCAGCAATTCAGGGAACGAGCAGTACTTC.

This clonotype was seen only a few times. This chain joins TRBV6-6 and TRBJ2-5; D could derive from TRBD1 or TRBD2 (5 bases each). Trimming removed 4 bases at V and 8 bases at J, with 14 bases between. This CDR3 is 13 amino acids long. CDR1 is MNHNY, CDR2 SVGAGI, per germline (reference sequence). The CDR3 protein is CASSSGTPPTQYF. CDR3 nucleotides: TGTGCCAGCAGTTCCGGGACGCCCCCCACCCAGTACTTC.

The rearrangement links TRBV7-2 to TRBJ1-2; a possible D gene is TRBD1 (6 bases). This CDR3 has 17 amino acids. V lost 1 base and J lost 4, with 19 bases in between. Germline V gene data show CDR1 as SGHTA and CDR2 as FQGNSA. The CDR3 DNA sequence: TGTGCCAGCAGCTTAGATGGCAGGGGCCCTATTAGCTATGGCTACACCTTC. This sequence encodes CASSLDGRGPISYGYTF.

J is TRBJ1-5 and V is TRBV20-1, with D maybe TRBD1 (5 bases). Germline CDR1 and CDR2: DFQATT and SNEGSKA (reference sequence). Trimming shortened V by 5 bases and J by 8 bases, and 19 bases separated the two germline ends. The CDR3 sequence is 14 residues long. CDR3 sequence: CSAFEPRGLKPQHF. The CDR3 region has the DNA TGCAGTGCTTTTGAACCCCGGGGCCTTAAGCCCCAGCATTTT.

The genes are TRBV24-1 and TRBJ1-5; the D gene is possibly TRBD1 (6 bases). Trimming shortened V by 5 bases and J by 0 bases, and 10 bases separated the two germline ends. Germline V gives CDR1 KGHDR, CDR2 SFDVKD. The CDR3 is 15 amino acids. CDR3 nucleotides: TGTGCCACCAGTGGCCGGGGGCCTAGCAATCAGCCCCAGCATTTT. Protein product: CATSGRGPSNQPQHF.

V gene TRBV20-1 combines with J gene TRBJ1-1; 7 bases match TRBD1. CDR1 DFQATT and CDR2 SNEGSKA come from the germline V gene (reference sequence). This CDR3 has 14 residues. J gave up 3 bases and V 2 bases, and 6 bases lay outside the gene matches. The CDR3 protein is CSARLDRVYTEAFF. The CDR3 nucleotides read TGCAGTGCTAGATTAGACAGGGTTTACACTGAAGCTTTCTTT.

This clonotype was seen a single time. The J gene is TRBJ2-7, the V gene TRBV5-4; D might be TRBD1 (6 bases). Germline CDR1 SGHNT, CDR2 YYREEE (reference sequence). The CDR3 loop spans 12 amino acids. The V end was cut by 4 bases, the J end by 4 bases, with 9 bases between. CDR3 sequence (DNA): TGTGCCAGCAGCATGGACAGATACGAGCAGTACTTC. Translated: CASSMDRYEQYF.

J is TRBJ2-1 and V is TRBV9; tentative D call: TRBD1 (5 bases). Trimming removed 2 bases from V and 2 bases from J, with 11 bases in between. CDR1 is SGDLS, CDR2 YYNGEE, per germline. This CDR3 is 15 amino acids long. CDR3 residues: CASSVTSGPYNEQFF. For the CDR3, the DNA is TGTGCCAGCAGCGTCACGTCAGGGCCCTACAATGAGCAGTTCTTC. Drawing the rest from reference TRBV9 and TRBJ2-1, the complete variable domain is DSGVTQTPKHLITATGQRVTLRCSPRSGDLSVYWYQQSLDQGLQFLIQYYNGEERAKGNILERFSAQQFPDLHSELNLSSLELGDSALYFCASSVTSGPYNEQFFGPGTRLTVL.

The DNA of the CDR3 is TGTGCCAGCAGGTCGGACAAGACCTACGAGCAGTACTTC. Translated: CASRSDKTYEQYF. The chain employs TRBV12-3 or TRBV12-4 and TRBJ2-7; D is perhaps TRBD1 (5 bases). Trimming took off 6 bases at V and 2 bases at J, with 11 bases between the two ends. This CDR3 spans 13 amino acids.